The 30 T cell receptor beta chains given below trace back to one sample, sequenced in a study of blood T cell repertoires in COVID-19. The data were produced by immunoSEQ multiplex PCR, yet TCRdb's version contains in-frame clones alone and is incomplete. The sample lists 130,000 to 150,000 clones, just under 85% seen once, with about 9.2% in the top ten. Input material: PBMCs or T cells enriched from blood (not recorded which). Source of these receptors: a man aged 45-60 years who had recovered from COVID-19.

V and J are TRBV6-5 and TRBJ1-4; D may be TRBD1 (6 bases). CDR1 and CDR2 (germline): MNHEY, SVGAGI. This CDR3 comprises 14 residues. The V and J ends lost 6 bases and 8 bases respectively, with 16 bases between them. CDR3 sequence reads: CASRSPTGGEKLFF. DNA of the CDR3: TGTGCCAGCAGATCACCTACGGGGGGCGAAAAACTGTTTTTT.

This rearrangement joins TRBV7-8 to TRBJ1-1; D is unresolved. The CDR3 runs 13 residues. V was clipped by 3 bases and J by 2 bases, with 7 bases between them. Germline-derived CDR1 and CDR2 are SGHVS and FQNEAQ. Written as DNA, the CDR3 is TGTGCCAGCAGCTTTCGGGTTAACACTGAAGCTTTCTTT. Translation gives CASSFRVNTEAFF.

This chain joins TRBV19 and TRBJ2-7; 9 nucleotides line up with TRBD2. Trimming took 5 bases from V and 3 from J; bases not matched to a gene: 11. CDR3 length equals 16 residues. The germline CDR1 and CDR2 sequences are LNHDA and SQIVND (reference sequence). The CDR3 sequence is CASSPSSLAGNYEQYF. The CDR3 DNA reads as TGTGCCAGTAGTCCCTCCAGCCTAGCGGGAAACTACGAGCAGTACTTC.

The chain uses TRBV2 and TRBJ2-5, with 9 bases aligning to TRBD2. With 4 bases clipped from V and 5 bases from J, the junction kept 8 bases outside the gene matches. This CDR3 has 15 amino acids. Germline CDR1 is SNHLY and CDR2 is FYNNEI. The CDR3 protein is CASSVSPGTSETQYF. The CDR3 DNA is TGTGCCAGCAGTGTATCCCCCGGGACTAGCGAGACCCAGTACTTC.

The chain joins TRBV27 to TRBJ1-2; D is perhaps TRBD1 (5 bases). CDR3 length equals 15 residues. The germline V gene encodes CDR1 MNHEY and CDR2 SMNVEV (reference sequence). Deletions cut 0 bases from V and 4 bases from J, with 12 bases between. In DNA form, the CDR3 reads TGTGCCAGCAGTTTATCGGGCGGGGGTACCTATGGCTACACCTTC. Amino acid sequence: CASSLSGGGTYGYTF.

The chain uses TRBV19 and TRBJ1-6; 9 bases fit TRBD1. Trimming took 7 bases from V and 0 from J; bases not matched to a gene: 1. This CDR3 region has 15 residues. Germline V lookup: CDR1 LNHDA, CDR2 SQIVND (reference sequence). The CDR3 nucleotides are TGTGCCAGTAAGACAGGGGGCTCCTATAATTCACCCCTCCACTTT. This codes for CASKTGGSYNSPLHF.

The CDR3 nucleotides read TGTGCCAGCAGCTCGGGGGGATTTGTAAGCAATCAGCCCCAGCATTTT. Translating it yields CASSSGGFVSNQPQHF. The chain employs TRBV5-5 and TRBJ1-5; possibly TRBD1 for D (5 bases). The V end was cut by 3 bases, the J end by 1 base, with 14 bases between. From germline, CDR1 is SGHKS and CDR2 YYEKEE (reference sequence). The length of the CDR3 is 16 residues.

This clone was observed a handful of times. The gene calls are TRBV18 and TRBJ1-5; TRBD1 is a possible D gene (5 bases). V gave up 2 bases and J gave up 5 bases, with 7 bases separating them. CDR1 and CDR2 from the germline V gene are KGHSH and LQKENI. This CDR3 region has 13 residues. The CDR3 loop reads CASSPGADQPQHF. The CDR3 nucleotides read TGTGCCAGCTCACCAGGGGCTGATCAGCCCCAGCATTTT.

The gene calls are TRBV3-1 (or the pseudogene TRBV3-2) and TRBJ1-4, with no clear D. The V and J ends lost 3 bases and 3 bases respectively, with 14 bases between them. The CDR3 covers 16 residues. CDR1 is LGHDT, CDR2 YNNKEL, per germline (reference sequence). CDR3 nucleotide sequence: TGTGCCAGCAGCCAGGAAAATCGGGGTGCTAATGAAAAACTGTTTTTT. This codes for CASSQENRGANEKLFF.

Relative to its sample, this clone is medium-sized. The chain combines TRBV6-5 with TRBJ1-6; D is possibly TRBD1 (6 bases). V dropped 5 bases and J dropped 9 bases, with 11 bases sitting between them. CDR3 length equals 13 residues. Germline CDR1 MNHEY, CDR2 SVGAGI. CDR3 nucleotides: TGTGCCAGCAGTCCCCGGACAGTTTCACCCCTCCACTTT. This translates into CASSPRTVSPLHF.

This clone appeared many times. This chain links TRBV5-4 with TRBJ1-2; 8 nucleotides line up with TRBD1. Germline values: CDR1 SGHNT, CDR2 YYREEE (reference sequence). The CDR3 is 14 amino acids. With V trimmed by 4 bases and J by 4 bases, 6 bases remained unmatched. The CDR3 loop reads CASSPGTGPYGYTF. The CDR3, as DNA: TGTGCCAGCAGCCCAGGGACAGGCCCCTATGGCTACACCTTC.

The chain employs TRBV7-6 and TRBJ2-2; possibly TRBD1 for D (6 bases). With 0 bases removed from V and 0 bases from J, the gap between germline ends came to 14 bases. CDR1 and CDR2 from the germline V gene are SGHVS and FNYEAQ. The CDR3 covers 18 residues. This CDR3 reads CASSLARRDMANTGELFF. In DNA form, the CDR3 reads TGTGCCAGCAGCTTAGCGCGCCGGGACATGGCGAACACCGGGGAGCTGTTTTTT.

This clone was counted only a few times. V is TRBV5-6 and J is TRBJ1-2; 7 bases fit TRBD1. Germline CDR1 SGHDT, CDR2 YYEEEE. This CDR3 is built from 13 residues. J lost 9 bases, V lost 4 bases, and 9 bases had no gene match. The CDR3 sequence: CASSRDREVRYTF. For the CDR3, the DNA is TGTGCCAGCAGCCGAGACAGGGAAGTTCGCTACACCTTC.

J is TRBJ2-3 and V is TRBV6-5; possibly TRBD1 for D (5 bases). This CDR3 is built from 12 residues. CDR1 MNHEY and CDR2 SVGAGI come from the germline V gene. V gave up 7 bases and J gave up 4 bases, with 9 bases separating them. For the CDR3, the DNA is TGTGCCAGCACCGAAGGGGCAGATACGCAGTATTTT. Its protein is CASTEGADTQYF.

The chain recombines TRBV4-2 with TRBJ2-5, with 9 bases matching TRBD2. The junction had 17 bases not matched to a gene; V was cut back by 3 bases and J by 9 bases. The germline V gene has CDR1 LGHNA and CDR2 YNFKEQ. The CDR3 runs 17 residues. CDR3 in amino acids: CASSQASSAGGIEAQYF. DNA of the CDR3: TGTGCCAGCAGCCAGGCTTCCTCAGCGGGGGGCATCGAGGCCCAGTACTTC.

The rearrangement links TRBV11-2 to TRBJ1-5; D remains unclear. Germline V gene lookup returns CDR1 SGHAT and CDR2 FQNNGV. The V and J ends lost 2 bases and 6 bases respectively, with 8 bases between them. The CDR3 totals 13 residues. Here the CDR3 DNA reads TGTGCCAGCAGCTTAAGCCGTCGTCAGCCCCAGCATTTT. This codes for CASSLSRRQPQHF.

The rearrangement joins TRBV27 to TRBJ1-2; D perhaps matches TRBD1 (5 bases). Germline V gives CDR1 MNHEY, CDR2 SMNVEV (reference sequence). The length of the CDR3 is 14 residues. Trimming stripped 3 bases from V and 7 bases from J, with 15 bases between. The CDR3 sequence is CASSFRGLLSGYTF. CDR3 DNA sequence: TGTGCCAGCAGTTTTAGGGGCCTGTTAAGTGGCTACACCTTC.

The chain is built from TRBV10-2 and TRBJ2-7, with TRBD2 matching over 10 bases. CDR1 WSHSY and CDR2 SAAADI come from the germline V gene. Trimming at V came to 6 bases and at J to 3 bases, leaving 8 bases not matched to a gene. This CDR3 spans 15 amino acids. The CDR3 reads CASRLLAGVDYEQYF. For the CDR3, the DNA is TGCGCCAGCAGGCTTCTAGCGGGGGTAGACTACGAGCAGTACTTC.

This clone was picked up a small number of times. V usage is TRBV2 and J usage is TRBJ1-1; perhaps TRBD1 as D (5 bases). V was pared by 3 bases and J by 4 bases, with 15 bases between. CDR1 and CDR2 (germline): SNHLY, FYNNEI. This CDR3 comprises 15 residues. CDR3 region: CASSDNGGWSTEAFF. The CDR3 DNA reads TGTGCCAGCAGTGACAATGGGGGGTGGAGCACTGAAGCTTTCTTT.

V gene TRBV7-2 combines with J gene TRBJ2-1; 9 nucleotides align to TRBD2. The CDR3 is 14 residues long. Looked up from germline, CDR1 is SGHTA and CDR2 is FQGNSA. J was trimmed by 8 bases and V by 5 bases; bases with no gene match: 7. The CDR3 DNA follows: TGTGCCAGCAGCCTAAGCGGGGGGCCCTATGAGCAGTTCTTC. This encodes CASSLSGGPYEQFF.

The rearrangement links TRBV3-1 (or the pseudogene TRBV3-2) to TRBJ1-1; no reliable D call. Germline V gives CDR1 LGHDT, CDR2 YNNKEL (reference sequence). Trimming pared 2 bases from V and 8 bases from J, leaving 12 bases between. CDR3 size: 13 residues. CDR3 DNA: TGTGCCAGCAGCCAAAGAGGAGGCCGCGAAGCTTTCTTT. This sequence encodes CASSQRGGREAFF.

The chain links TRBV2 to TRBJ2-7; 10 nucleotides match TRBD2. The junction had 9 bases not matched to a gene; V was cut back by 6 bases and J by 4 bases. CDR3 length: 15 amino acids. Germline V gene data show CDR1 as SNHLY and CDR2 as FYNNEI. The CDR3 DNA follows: TGTGCCAGCAGAGAAAGGACTAGCGGTGAATACGAGCAGTACTTC. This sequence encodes CASRERTSGEYEQYF.

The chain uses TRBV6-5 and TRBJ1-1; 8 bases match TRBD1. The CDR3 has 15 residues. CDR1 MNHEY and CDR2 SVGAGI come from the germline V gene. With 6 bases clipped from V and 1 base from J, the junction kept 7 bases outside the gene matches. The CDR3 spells CASRDRDRSNTEAFF. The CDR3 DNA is TGTGCCAGCAGGGATCGGGACAGGTCGAACACTGAAGCTTTCTTT.

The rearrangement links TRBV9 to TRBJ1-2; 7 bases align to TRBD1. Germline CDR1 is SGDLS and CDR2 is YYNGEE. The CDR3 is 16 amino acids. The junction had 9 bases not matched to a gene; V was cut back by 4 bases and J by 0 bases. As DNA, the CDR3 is TGTGCCAGCAGCTTTCAGGGGGGCCCGCCTAACTATGGCTACACCTTC. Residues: CASSFQGGPPNYGYTF.

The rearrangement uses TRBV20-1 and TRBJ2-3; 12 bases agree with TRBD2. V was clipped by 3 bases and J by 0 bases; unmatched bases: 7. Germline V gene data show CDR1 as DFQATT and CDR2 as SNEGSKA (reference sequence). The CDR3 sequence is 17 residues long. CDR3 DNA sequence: TGCAGTGCTAGTTGGGGACTAGCGGGTGCTAGCACAGATACGCAGTATTTT. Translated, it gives CSASWGLAGASTDTQYF.

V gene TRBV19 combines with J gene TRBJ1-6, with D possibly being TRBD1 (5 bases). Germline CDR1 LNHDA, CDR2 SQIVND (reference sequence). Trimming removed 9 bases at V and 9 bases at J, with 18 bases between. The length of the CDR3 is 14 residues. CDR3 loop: CASRDGGVASPLHF. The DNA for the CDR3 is TGTGCCAGCAGAGACGGAGGGGTTGCTTCACCCCTCCACTTT. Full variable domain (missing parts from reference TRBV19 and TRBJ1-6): DGGITQSPKYLFRKEGQNVTLSCEQNLNHDAMYWYRQDPGQGLRLIYYSQIVNDFQKGDIAEGYSVSREKKESFPLTVTSAQKNPTAFYLCASRDGGVASPLHFGNGTRLTVT.

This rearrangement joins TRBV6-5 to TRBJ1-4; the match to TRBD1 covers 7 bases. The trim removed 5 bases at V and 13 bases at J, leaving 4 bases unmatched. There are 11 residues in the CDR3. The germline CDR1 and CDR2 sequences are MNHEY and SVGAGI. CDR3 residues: CASSTTGLLFF. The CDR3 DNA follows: TGTGCCAGCAGTACGACAGGGTTACTGTTTTTT.

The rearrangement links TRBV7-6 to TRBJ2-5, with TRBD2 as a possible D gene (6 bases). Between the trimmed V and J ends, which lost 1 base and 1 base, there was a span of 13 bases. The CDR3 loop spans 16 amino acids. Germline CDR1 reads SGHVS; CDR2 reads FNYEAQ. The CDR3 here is CASSLGGGTFQETQYF. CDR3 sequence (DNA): TGTGCCAGCAGCTTAGGGGGCGGGACTTTCCAAGAGACCCAGTACTTC. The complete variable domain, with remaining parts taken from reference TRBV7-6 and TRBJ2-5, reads GAGVSQSPRYKVTKRGQDVALRCDPISGHVSLYWYRQALGQGPEFLTYFNYEAQQDKSGLPNDRFSAERPEGSISTLTIQRTEQRDSAMYRCASSLGGGTFQETQYFGPGTRLLVL.

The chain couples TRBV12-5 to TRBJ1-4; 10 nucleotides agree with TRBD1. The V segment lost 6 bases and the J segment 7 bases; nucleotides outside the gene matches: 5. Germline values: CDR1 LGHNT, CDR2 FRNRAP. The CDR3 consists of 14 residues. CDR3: CASGPGQGGEKLFF. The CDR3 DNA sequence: TGTGCTAGTGGCCCTGGACAGGGGGGTGAAAAACTGTTTTTT.

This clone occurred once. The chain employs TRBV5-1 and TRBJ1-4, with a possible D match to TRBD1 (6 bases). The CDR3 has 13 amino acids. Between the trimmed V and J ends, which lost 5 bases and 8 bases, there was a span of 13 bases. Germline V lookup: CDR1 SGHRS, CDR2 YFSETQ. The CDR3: CASSSQGGEKLFF. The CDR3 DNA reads TGCGCCAGCAGTTCACAGGGAGGGGAAAAACTGTTTTTT.